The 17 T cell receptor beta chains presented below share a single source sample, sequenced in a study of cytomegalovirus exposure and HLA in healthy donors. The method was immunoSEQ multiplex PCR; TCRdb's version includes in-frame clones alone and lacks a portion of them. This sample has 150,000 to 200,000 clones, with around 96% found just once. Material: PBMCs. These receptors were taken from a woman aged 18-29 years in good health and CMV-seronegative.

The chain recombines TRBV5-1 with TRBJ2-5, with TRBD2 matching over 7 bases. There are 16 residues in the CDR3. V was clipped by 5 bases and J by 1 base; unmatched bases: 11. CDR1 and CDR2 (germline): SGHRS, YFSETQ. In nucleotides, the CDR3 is TGCGCCAGCAGTTCGGGGGGATGGCGGGGCCAAGAGACCCAGTACTTC. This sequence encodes CASSSGGWRGQETQYF.

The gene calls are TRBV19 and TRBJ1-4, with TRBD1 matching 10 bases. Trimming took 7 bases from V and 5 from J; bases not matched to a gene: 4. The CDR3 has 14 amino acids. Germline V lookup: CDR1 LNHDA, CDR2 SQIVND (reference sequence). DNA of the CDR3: TGTGCCAGTACCAGGGACAGGGGAAATGAAAAACTGTTTTTT. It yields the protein CASTRDRGNEKLFF.

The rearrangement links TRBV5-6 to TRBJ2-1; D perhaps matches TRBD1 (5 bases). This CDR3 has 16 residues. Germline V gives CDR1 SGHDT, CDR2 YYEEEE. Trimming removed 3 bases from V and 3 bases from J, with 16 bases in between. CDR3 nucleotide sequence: TGTGCCAGCAGCTCAAGCAAGGGGTCTATCTACAATGAGCAGTTCTTC. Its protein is CASSSSKGSIYNEQFF.

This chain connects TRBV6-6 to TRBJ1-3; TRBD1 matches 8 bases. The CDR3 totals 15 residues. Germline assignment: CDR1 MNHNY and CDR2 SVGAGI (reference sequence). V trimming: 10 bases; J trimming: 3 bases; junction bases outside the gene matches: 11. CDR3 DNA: TGTGCCACCTGTCAAGACAGGGGAGGTGGAAACACCATATATTTT. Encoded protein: CATCQDRGGGNTIYF.

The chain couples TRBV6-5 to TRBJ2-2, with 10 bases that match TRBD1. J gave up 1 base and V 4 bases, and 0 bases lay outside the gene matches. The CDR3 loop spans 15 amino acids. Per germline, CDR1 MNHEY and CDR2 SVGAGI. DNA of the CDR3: TGTGCCAGCAGTTGGACAGGGGGGAACACCGGGGAGCTGTTTTTT. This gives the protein CASSWTGGNTGELFF.

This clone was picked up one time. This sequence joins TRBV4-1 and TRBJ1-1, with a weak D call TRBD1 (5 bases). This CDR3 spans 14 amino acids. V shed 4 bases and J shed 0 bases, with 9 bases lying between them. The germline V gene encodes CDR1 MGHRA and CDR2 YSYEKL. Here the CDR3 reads CASSPAGMNTEAFF. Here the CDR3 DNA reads TGCGCCAGCAGCCCAGCAGGGATGAACACTGAAGCTTTCTTT.

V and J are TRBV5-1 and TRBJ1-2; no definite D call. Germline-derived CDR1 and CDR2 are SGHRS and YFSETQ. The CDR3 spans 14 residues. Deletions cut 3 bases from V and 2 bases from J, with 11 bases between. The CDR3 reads CASSSEWANYGYTF. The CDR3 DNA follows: TGCGCCAGCAGCTCGGAATGGGCAAACTATGGCTACACCTTC.

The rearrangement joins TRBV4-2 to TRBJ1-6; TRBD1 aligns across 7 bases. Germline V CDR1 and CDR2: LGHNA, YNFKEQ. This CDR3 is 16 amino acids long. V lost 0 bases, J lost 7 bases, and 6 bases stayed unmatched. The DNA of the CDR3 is TGTGCCAGCAGCCAAGATTATGCAGGGGGAAATTCACCCCTCCACTTT. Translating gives CASSQDYAGGNSPLHF.

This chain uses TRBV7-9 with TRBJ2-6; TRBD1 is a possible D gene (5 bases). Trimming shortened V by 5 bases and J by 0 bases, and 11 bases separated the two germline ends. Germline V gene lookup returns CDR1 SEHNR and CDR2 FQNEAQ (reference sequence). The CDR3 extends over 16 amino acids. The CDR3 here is CASSPPQGSGANVLTF. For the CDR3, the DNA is TGTGCCAGCAGCCCCCCCCAGGGCTCTGGGGCCAACGTCCTGACTTTC.

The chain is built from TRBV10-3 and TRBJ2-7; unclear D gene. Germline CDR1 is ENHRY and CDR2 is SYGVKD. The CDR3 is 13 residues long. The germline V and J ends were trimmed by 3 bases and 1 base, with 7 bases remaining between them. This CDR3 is CAISENLSYEQYF. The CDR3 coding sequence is TGTGCCATCAGTGAAAACTTATCCTACGAGCAGTACTTC.

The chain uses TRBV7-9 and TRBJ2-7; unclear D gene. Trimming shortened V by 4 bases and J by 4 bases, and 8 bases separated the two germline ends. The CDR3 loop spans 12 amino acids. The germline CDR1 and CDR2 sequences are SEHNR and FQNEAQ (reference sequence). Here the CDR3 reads CASSSKTYEQYF. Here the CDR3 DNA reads TGTGCCAGCAGCTCGAAAACTTACGAGCAGTACTTC.

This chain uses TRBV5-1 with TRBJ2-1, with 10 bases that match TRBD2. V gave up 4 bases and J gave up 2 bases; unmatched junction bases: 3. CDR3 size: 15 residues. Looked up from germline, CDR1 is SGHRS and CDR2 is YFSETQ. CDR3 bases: TGCGCCAGCAGCGAAACTAGCGGGACCTACAATGAGCAGTTCTTC. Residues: CASSETSGTYNEQFF. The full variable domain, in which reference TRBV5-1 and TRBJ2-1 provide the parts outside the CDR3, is KAGVTQTPRYLIKTRGQQVTLSCSPISGHRSVSWYQQTPGQGLQFLFEYFSETQRNKGNFPGRFSGRQFSNSRSEMNVSTLELGDSALYLCASSETSGTYNEQFFGPGTRLTVL.

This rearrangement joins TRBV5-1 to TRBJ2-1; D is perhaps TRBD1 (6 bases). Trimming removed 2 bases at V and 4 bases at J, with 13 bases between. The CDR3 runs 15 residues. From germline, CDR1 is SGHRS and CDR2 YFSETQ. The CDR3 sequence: CASSFGRTGYNEQFF. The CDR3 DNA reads TGCGCCAGCAGCTTTGGAAGAACAGGGTACAATGAGCAGTTCTTC.

The CDR3 here is CASSLAGGLNEQFF. The CDR3 nucleotides are TGTGCCAGCAGCTTAGCGGGGGGGTTAAATGAGCAGTTCTTC. The chain links TRBV7-3 to TRBJ2-1; 9 bases agree with TRBD2. This CDR3 contains 14 residues. The V and J ends lost 2 bases and 7 bases, in that order; junction bases with no gene match: 3. Germline CDR1 SGHTA, CDR2 FQGTGA.

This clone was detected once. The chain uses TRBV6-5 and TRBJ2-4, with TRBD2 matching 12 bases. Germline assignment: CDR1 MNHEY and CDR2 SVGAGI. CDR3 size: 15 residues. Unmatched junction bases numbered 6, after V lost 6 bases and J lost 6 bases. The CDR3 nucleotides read TGTGCCAGCAGCGGACTAGCGGGGTCCGGAAACATTCAGTACTTC. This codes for CASSGLAGSGNIQYF.

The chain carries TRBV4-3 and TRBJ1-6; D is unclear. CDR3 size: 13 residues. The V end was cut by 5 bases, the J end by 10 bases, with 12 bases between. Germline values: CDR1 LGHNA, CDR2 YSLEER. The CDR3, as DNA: TGCGCCAGCAGCACCTTAGGAGGGTCACCCCTCCACTTT. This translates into CASSTLGGSPLHF.

As DNA, the CDR3 is TGCGCCAGCAGCTTGGGGACAGGGGGCGCGGGGCAGCCCCAGCATTTT. This translates into CASSLGTGGAGQPQHF. The chain is built from TRBV5-1 and TRBJ1-5, with 11 bases fitting TRBD1. Germline V gives CDR1 SGHRS, CDR2 YFSETQ. The trim removed 0 bases at V and 7 bases at J, leaving 6 bases unmatched. CDR3 length: 16 residues.